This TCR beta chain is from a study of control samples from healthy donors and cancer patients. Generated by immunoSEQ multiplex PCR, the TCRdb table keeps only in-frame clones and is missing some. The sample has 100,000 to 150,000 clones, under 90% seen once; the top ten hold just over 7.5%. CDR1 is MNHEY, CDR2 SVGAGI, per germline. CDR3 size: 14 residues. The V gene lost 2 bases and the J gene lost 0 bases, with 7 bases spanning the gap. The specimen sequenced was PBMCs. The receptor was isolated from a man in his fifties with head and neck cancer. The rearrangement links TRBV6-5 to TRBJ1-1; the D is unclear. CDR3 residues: CASSYQFMNTEAFF. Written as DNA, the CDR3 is TGTGCCAGCAGTTACCAGTTTATGAACACTGAAGCTTTCTTT.